Following are 18 T cell receptor beta chains from one sample sequenced in a study of blood T cell repertoires in COVID-19. Method: immunoSEQ multiplex PCR; TCRdb's copy keeps in-frame clones and lacks some. This table has about 350,000 clones, about nine tenths appearing once. The sequencing sample was made of peripheral blood. These receptors all stem from a woman in her 70s with COVID-19, enrolled during active disease.

J is TRBJ1-2 and V is TRBV19; 12 nucleotides match TRBD1. This CDR3 contains 17 residues. Germline V gives CDR1 LNHDA, CDR2 SQIVND (reference sequence). Trimming cost V 4 bases and J 3 bases; bases outside gene matches: 9. CDR3 amino acids: CASSSSGDRGPDYGYTF. CDR3 nucleotide sequence: TGTGCCAGTAGTAGCAGCGGGGACAGGGGGCCTGACTATGGCTACACCTTC.

This chain uses TRBV5-1 with TRBJ1-5; D is uncertain. Germline V gives CDR1 SGHRS, CDR2 YFSETQ. The CDR3 is 15 amino acids. V lost 0 bases, J lost 7 bases, and 14 bases lay in between. CDR3 in DNA: TGCGCCAGCAGCTTGGATCTGCAAGGCGGCCAGCCCCAGCATTTT. It yields the protein CASSLDLQGGQPQHF.

This chain links TRBV2 with TRBJ1-6; no clear D gene. Germline CDR1 reads SNHLY; CDR2 reads FYNNEI. CDR3 length equals 14 residues. V lost 7 bases, J lost 9 bases, and 16 bases lay in between. In DNA, the CDR3 is TGTGCCAGCATGAACCGGGTCGCACGTTCACCCCTCCACTTT. This sequence encodes CASMNRVARSPLHF.

The chain employs TRBV9 and TRBJ1-1; no definite D call. The CDR3 runs to 13 residues. Trimming shortened V by 4 bases and J by 3 bases, and 10 bases separated the two germline ends. Germline CDR1 and CDR2: SGDLS and YYNGEE. CDR3: CASSFRTDTEAFF. In DNA form, the CDR3 reads TGTGCCAGCAGCTTCCGAACTGACACTGAAGCTTTCTTT.

V usage is TRBV5-1 and J usage is TRBJ1-6, with a possible D match to TRBD1 (6 bases). The germline V gene encodes CDR1 SGHRS and CDR2 YFSETQ. Trimming left V 0 bases short and J 7 bases short, with 14 bases between. The CDR3 extends over 16 amino acids. CDR3 loop: CASSLAAQGENSPLHF. As DNA, the CDR3 is TGCGCCAGCAGCTTGGCCGCACAGGGAGAGAATTCACCCCTCCACTTT. Together with reference TRBV5-1 and TRBJ1-6, the CDR3 gives the full variable domain: KAGVTQTPRYLIKTRGQQVTLSCSPISGHRSVSWYQQTPGQGLQFLFEYFSETQRNKGNFPGRFSGRQFSNSRSEMNVSTLELGDSALYLCASSLAAQGENSPLHFGNGTRLTVT.

The chain employs TRBV19 and TRBJ1-1; 7 bases are a match to TRBD1. V shed 2 bases and J 11 bases; nucleotides not matched to a gene: 11. This CDR3 is 14 amino acids long. Germline values: CDR1 LNHDA, CDR2 SQIVND (reference sequence). Here the CDR3 reads CASSIREGAVKAFF. CDR3 in DNA: TGTGCCAGTAGTATAAGAGAGGGGGCGGTCAAGGCTTTCTTT.

The gene calls are TRBV2 and TRBJ2-3; 9 nucleotides line up with TRBD2. J was trimmed by 0 bases and V by 7 bases; bases with no gene match: 2. Germline CDR1 SNHLY, CDR2 FYNNEI. This CDR3 spans 14 amino acids. CDR3 nucleotides: TGTGCCAGCAAAGCGGGGGGAAGCACAGATACGCAGTATTTT. Protein: CASKAGGSTDTQYF.

The gene calls are TRBV30 and TRBJ1-4, with TRBD1 matching 10 bases. The germline V gene encodes CDR1 GTSNPN and CDR2 SVGIG (reference sequence). V gave up 3 bases and J gave up 7 bases; unmatched junction bases: 8. This CDR3 contains 15 residues. CDR3 region: CAWRETGGAGEKLFF. DNA for the CDR3: TGTGCCTGGAGGGAGACAGGGGGCGCGGGTGAAAAACTGTTTTTT.

The chain combines TRBV21-1 with TRBJ2-1; the listed D gene, TRBD2, was not tested against the DNA. TRBV21-1 is designated a pseudogene. This CDR3 comprises 16 residues. CDR3 bases: TGTGCCAGCAGCAAAGAGGGAGGCCTTCGACGGAATGAGCAGTTCTTC. Its translation: CASSKEGGLRRNEQFF.

V and J are TRBV6-1 and TRBJ2-2; D possibly corresponds to TRBD1 (6 bases). The germline CDR1 and CDR2 sequences are MNHNS and SASEGT. This CDR3 contains 14 residues. Trimming took 6 bases from V and 0 from J, leaving 8 bases between them. In DNA form, the CDR3 reads TGTGCCAGCAGGACAGGAGCGAACACCGGGGAGCTGTTTTTT. Translation gives CASRTGANTGELFF.

In this sample, this clone turned up once. The CDR3 DNA reads TGTGCCAGCAGCTCCGATGCCGGGGGCACAGATACGCAGTATTTT. This gives the protein CASSSDAGGTDTQYF. The genes are TRBV7-3 and TRBJ2-3; D is possibly TRBD2 (5 bases). Germline CDR1 is SGHTA and CDR2 is FQGTGA. This CDR3 contains 15 residues. Trimming took off 4 bases at V and 1 base at J, with 12 bases between the two ends. Full variable domain (rest looked up from reference TRBV7-3 and TRBJ2-3): GAGVSQTPSNKVTEKGKYVELRCDPISGHTALYWYRQSLGQGPEFLIYFQGTGAADDSGLPNDRFFAVRPEGSVSTLKIQRTERGDSAVYLCASSSDAGGTDTQYFGPGTRLTVL.

This clone was detected once. CDR3 in amino acids: CASSYSGLANEQFF. The CDR3 DNA sequence: TGTGCCAGCAGTTACTCGGGACTAGCCAATGAGCAGTTCTTC. V is TRBV6-5 and J is TRBJ2-1, with 9 bases identical to TRBD2. The CDR3 loop spans 14 amino acids. Germline V gene lookup returns CDR1 MNHEY and CDR2 SVGAGI. Trimming at V came to 0 bases and at J to 6 bases, leaving 0 bases not matched to a gene.

The gene calls are TRBV24-1 and TRBJ1-5; no definite D call. CDR1 is KGHDR and CDR2 is SFDVKD in the germline V gene. The CDR3 covers 16 residues. Deletions cut 5 bases from V and 0 bases from J, with 13 bases between. The CDR3 reads CATSVGGDYSNQPQHF. CDR3 DNA sequence: TGTGCCACCAGTGTCGGCGGTGACTATAGCAATCAGCCCCAGCATTTT.

The chain carries TRBV6-5 and TRBJ1-1; TRBD1 aligns across 7 bases. V shed 0 bases and J 7 bases; nucleotides not matched to a gene: 8. The CDR3 covers 15 residues. Germline values: CDR1 MNHEY, CDR2 SVGAGI. As DNA, the CDR3 is TGTGCCAGCAGTTACTCGAAGGGTTGGGACAGTGAAGCTTTCTTT. Amino acids: CASSYSKGWDSEAFF.

This chain links TRBV19 with TRBJ2-1; 8 bases are shared with TRBD2. Germline trimming cut 5 bases from V and 7 bases from J; bases unmatched to any gene: 7. The CDR3 extends over 14 amino acids. Germline-derived CDR1 and CDR2 are LNHDA and SQIVND (reference sequence). This chain's CDR3 is CASSDGGAGNEQFF. The CDR3 nucleotides are TGTGCCAGTAGTGACGGGGGGGCTGGGAATGAGCAGTTCTTC.

The chain links TRBV27 to TRBJ1-2; D remains ambiguous. Deletions cut 0 bases from V and 6 bases from J, with 11 bases between. Germline loops: CDR1 MNHEY, CDR2 SMNVEV (reference sequence). This CDR3 comprises 14 residues. The CDR3 reads CASSLSGHPHGYTF. The CDR3 DNA reads TGTGCCAGCAGTTTATCTGGGCACCCCCATGGCTACACCTTC.

The chain uses TRBV7-2 and TRBJ1-3; TRBD1 matches at 7 bases. The CDR3 has 16 residues. With V trimmed by 5 bases and J by 5 bases, 12 bases remained unmatched. Looked up from germline, CDR1 is SGHTA and CDR2 is FQGNSA. CDR3 bases: TGTGCCAGCAGCCCGAGACAGGGAGGAAAGCGAAACACCATATATTTT. Its protein product is CASSPRQGGKRNTIYF.

This chain connects TRBV5-1 to TRBJ1-6; D may be TRBD1 (6 bases). Germline CDR1 SGHRS, CDR2 YFSETQ. CDR3 length: 16 amino acids. With 4 bases removed from V and 8 bases from J, the gap between germline ends came to 19 bases. The CDR3 region is CASSQGTRAPHSPLHF. The DNA for the CDR3 is TGCGCCAGCAGCCAGGGGACCCGCGCCCCACATTCACCCCTCCACTTT.